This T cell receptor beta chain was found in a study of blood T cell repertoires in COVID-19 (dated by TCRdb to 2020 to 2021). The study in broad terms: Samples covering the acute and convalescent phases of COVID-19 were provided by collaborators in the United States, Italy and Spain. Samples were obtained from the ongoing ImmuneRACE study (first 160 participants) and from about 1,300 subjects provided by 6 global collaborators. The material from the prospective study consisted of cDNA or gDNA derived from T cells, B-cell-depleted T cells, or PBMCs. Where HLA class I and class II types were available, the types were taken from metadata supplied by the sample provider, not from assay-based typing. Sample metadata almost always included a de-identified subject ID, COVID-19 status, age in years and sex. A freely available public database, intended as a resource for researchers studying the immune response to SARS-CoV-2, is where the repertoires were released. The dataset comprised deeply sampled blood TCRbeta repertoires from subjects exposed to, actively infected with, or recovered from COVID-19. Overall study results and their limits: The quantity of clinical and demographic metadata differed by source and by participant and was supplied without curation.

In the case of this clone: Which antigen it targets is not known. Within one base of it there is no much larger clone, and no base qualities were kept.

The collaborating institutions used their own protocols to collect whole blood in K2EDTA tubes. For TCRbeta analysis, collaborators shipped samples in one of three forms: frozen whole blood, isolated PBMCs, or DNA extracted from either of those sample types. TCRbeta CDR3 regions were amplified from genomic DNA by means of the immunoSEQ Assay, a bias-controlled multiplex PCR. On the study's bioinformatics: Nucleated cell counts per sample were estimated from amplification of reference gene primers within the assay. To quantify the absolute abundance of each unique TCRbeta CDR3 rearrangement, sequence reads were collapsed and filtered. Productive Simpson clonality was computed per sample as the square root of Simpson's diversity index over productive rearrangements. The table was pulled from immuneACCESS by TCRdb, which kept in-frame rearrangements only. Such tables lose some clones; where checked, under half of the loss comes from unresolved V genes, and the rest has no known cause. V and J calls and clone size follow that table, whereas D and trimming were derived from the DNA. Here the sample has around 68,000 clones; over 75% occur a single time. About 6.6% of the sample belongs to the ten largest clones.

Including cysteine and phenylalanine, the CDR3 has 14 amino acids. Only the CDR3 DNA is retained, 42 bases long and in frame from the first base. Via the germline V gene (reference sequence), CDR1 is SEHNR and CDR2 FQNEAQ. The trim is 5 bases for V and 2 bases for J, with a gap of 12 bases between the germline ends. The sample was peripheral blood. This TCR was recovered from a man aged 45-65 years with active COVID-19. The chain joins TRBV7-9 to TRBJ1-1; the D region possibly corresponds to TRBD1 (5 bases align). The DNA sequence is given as TGTGCCAGCAGCCCTAGGGGTGGCAACACTGAAGCTTTCTTT. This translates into CASSPRGGNTEAFF.